Each of the 20 T cell receptor beta chains below was sequenced from the same sample in a study of regulatory T cells in long-lasting Graves disease (dated by TCRdb to about 2021). Libraries were prepared through multiplex PCR. These reads were obtained on an Illumina HiSeq 4000. TCR beta libraries were built with iRepertoire HTBI primers and Arm-PCR amplification of CDR3 regions. The public reads were reprocessed in TCRdb via fastp at Q25 and MiXCR, keeping in-frame beta chains. Identical CDR3 proteins give one entry, which carries the most common genes and DNA. The sample table shows some 330,000 distinct CDR3 sequences, and about 10% are seen once. The ten largest clones add up to over 15% of the sample. This specimen's time point label, per the study, means: newly diagnosed GD, antithyroid drugs for less than 3 months. For both TCR sequencing and RNA sequencing, RNA was extracted from PBMCs using TRIzol.

The same sample was also studied in work on T cells in Graves' hyperthyroidism and ophthalmopathy.

The material sequenced was peripheral blood mononuclear cells (PBMCs), taken at new diagnosis, from a patient treated with antithyroid drugs. These receptors were taken from a woman younger than 30 with Graves disease. Donor details come from another sample of the same person, matched by shared clones.

In its sample, this clonotype was seen many times. The CDR3 region has the DNA TGCAGTGCTAGAGATTGGGCAATAAACACTGAAGCTTTCTTT. This codes for CSARDWAINTEAFF. The rearrangement uses TRBV20-1 and TRBJ1-1; no firm D call. The V gene lost 0 bases and the J gene lost 2 bases, with 10 bases spanning the gap. Germline lookup yields CDR1 DFQATT and CDR2 SNEGSKA (reference sequence). There are 14 residues in the CDR3.

With respect to this clonotype: This may stem from a read error, because a much larger clone lies one nucleotide away. The rearrangement joins TRBV24-1 to TRBJ1-2, with D tentatively TRBD1 (6 bases). The CDR3 totals 16 residues. Per germline, CDR1 KGHDR and CDR2 SFDVKD. CDR3 in DNA: TGTGCCACCAGTGATTTGCCCGGGGGCGACGTCTATGGCCACACCTTC. Amino acids: CATSDLPGGDVYGHTF.

This clonotype occurred many times. This sequence joins TRBV19 and TRBJ2-5, with D hard to call. V was pared by 7 bases and J by 1 base, with 16 bases between. CDR3 length equals 15 residues. Germline CDR1 reads LNHDA; CDR2 reads SQIVND (reference sequence). CDR3 sequence reads: CASNPSLPFQETQYF. CDR3 DNA: TGTGCCAGTAACCCCTCGTTGCCGTTCCAAGAGACCCAGTACTTC.

This clonotype was counted many times. V is TRBV30 and J is TRBJ1-2; 7 bases map to TRBD1. J gave up 1 base and V 6 bases, and 8 bases lay outside the gene matches. From germline, CDR1 is GTSNPN and CDR2 SVGIG (reference sequence). This CDR3 contains 14 residues. The CDR3, as DNA: TGTGCCTGTACACCTGGGACAGTTAACTATGGCTACACCTTC. Its protein product is CACTPGTVNYGYTF. The full variable domain, in which reference TRBV30 and TRBJ1-2 provide the parts outside the CDR3, is SQTIHQWPATLVQPVGSPLSLECTVEGTSNPNLYWYRQAAGRGLQLLFYSVGIGQISSEVPQNLSASRPQDRQFILSSKKLLLSDSGFYLCACTPGTVNYGYTFGSGTRLTVV.

This clonotype was observed many times. CDR3 protein: CASSQDSGSTDTQYF. CDR3 sequence (DNA): TGCGCCAGCAGCCAAGACTCGGGGTCAACAGATACGCAGTATTTT. The chain uses TRBV4-3 and TRBJ2-3; TRBD2 is a possible D gene (5 bases). The germline gives CDR1 LGHNA, CDR2 YSLEER. V was clipped by 0 bases and J by 3 bases, with 10 bases between them. The CDR3 runs 15 residues.

This clonotype has at least ten counts. CDR3 region: CASSVDPGLAVFQPSYEQYF. In DNA form, the CDR3 reads TGTGCCAGCAGTGTAGATCCGGGACTAGCGGTGTTTCAACCATCCTACGAGCAGTACTTC. The chain is built from TRBV6-1 and TRBJ2-7; 11 bases match TRBD2. The CDR3 covers 20 residues. Germline lookup yields CDR1 MNHNS and CDR2 SASEGT. The trim removed 4 bases at V and 1 base at J, leaving 18 bases unmatched.

This clonotype was recorded many times. V usage is TRBV18 and J usage is TRBJ2-1, with TRBD2 identical over 13 bases. Germline lookup yields CDR1 KGHSH and CDR2 LQKENI. V was pared by 10 bases and J by 3 bases, with 6 bases of the junction left unmatched. The CDR3 covers 15 residues. The CDR3 here is CATKGTSGDYNEQFF. Here the CDR3 DNA reads TGTGCCACCAAGGGGACTAGCGGGGACTACAATGAGCAGTTCTTC.

The V gene is TRBV6-2 or TRBV6-3, the J gene TRBJ2-1; D is unresolved. Germline V lookup: CDR1 MNHEY, CDR2 SVGEGT. This CDR3 contains 15 residues. Trimming shortened V by 6 bases and J by 0 bases, and 12 bases separated the two germline ends. The CDR3 DNA reads TGTGCCAGCAGCCCCTTTTTTAGCTCCTACAATGAGCAGTTCTTC. Encoded protein: CASSPFFSSYNEQFF.

The table lists this clonotype with many counts. The chain links TRBV6-1 to TRBJ1-5; 7 bases fit TRBD1. Trimming at V came to 3 bases and at J to 3 bases, leaving 5 bases not matched to a gene. The CDR3 is 15 amino acids. Germline-derived CDR1 and CDR2 are MNHNS and SASEGT. The CDR3 loop reads CASSDYGQANQPQHF. CDR3 sequence (DNA): TGTGCCAGCAGTGACTACGGACAGGCCAATCAGCCCCAGCATTTT.

In its sample, this clonotype was seen a few times. The gene calls are TRBV6-2 or TRBV6-3 and TRBJ2-2; maybe TRBD2 (6 bases). CDR3 length: 15 residues. Germline V gene sequence: CDR1 MNHEY, CDR2 SVGEGT. Trimming took off 7 bases at V and 7 bases at J, with 19 bases between the two ends. CDR3 bases: TGTGCCAGCACCCCAACGATGTGGGGAGGCGGGGAGCTGTTTTTT. Encoded protein: CASTPTMWGGGELFF.

The table lists this clonotype with many counts. V gene TRBV24-1 combines with J gene TRBJ1-1, with D uncertain. This CDR3 has 11 amino acids. Germline CDR1 KGHDR, CDR2 SFDVKD. V was cut by 5 bases and J by 9 bases, with 9 bases left in between. CDR3 bases: TGTGCCACCAGTGCCGGAGGCAAAGCTTTCTTT. The encoded protein is CATSAGGKAFF.

This clonotype was recorded many times. The rearrangement uses TRBV15 and TRBJ1-3; no clear D. The CDR3 runs to 15 residues. Germline V gene data show CDR1 as LNHNV and CDR2 as YYDKDF (reference sequence). Trimming took 1 base from V and 4 from J, leaving 11 bases between them. CDR3 amino acids: CATSRAGGYGNTIYF. For the CDR3, the DNA is TGTGCCACCAGCAGAGCTGGAGGGTACGGAAACACCATATATTTT.

CDR3 in amino acids: CSASIPRLDTQYF. DNA for the CDR3: TGCAGTGCTAGTATTCCCAGGCTGGATACGCAGTATTTT. The chain recombines TRBV20-1 with TRBJ2-3, with no clear D. The germline V gene encodes CDR1 DFQATT and CDR2 SNEGSKA (reference sequence). CDR3 length: 13 amino acids. Trimming removed 3 bases from V and 6 bases from J, with 13 bases in between.

As concerns this clonotype: Given a far larger clone just one base away, this is likely a sequencing read error. The chain couples TRBV28 to TRBJ1-1; D may be TRBD1 (5 bases). This CDR3 region has 14 residues. From germline, CDR1 is MDHEN and CDR2 SYDVKM. Between the trimmed V and J ends, which lost 3 bases and 1 base, there was a span of 9 bases. CDR3 nucleotides: TGTGCCAGCAGTTTTAACGGGACGAACACTGAAGCTTTCTTT. Its protein product is CASSFNGTNTEAFF.

This clonotype was detected only a few times. The genes are TRBV19 and TRBJ2-1; D not resolved. V dropped 3 bases and J dropped 0 bases, with 9 bases sitting between them. CDR3 length: 15 residues. Germline loops: CDR1 LNHDA, CDR2 SQIVND (reference sequence). CDR3 DNA sequence: TGTGCCAGTAGTATGAGCCGCAACTCCTACAATGAGCAGTTCTTC. It encodes CASSMSRNSYNEQFF. Based on the CDR3 plus reference TRBV19 and TRBJ2-1, the full variable domain is DGGITQSPKYLFRKEGQNVTLSCEQNLNHDAMYWYRQDPGQGLRLIYYSQIVNDFQKGDIAEGYSVSREKKESFPLTVTSAQKNPTAFYLCASSMSRNSYNEQFFGPGTRLTVL.

This clonotype was observed many times. The V call is TRBV29-1, the J call TRBJ1-1, with a possible D match to TRBD1 (5 bases). CDR1 SQVTM and CDR2 ANQGSEA come from the germline V gene. V was pared by 4 bases and J by 4 bases, with 13 bases between. This CDR3 has 13 residues. The CDR3 DNA is TGCAGCGTTGTCCGGCAGGGCGGCACTGAAGCTTTCTTT. The encoded protein is CSVVRQGGTEAFF.

Many counts were recorded for this clonotype. The V and J genes are TRBV27 and TRBJ1-2, with TRBD1 matching 11 bases. The CDR3 is 15 amino acids. Per the germline V gene, CDR1 is MNHEY and CDR2 is SMNVEV (reference sequence). The V segment lost 4 bases and the J segment 5 bases; nucleotides outside the gene matches: 6. Here the CDR3 DNA reads TGTGCCAGCAGTTCCCGGGACAGGGGGAGGTATGGCTACACCTTC. This sequence encodes CASSSRDRGRYGYTF.

This clonotype was recorded many times. The chain links TRBV24-1 to TRBJ2-1; 12 nucleotides agree with TRBD1. V lost 3 bases, J lost 4 bases, and 6 bases stayed unmatched. This CDR3 is 17 amino acids long. Germline V lookup: CDR1 KGHDR, CDR2 SFDVKD. CDR3 protein: CATSDRGQGATYNEQFF. The CDR3 coding sequence is TGTGCCACCAGTGATCGGGGACAGGGGGCGACGTACAATGAGCAGTTCTTC.

This chain joins TRBV30 and TRBJ2-4; 7 nucleotides line up with TRBD1. The CDR3 extends over 15 amino acids. Germline lookup yields CDR1 GTSNPN and CDR2 SVGIG (reference sequence). The V gene end was trimmed by 0 bases and the J gene end by 1 base; junction bases not matched to a gene: 3. The CDR3 DNA follows: TGTGCCTGGAGTGTACAGGGGAGCGCCAAAAACATTCAGTACTTC. Protein product: CAWSVQGSAKNIQYF.

This chain uses TRBV4-1 with TRBJ1-1; D gene unclear. The CDR3 has 13 residues. Between the trimmed V and J ends, which lost 3 bases and 3 bases, there was a span of 8 bases. CDR1 is MGHRA, CDR2 YSYEKL, per germline. The chain's CDR3 is CASSHEHYTEAFF. The CDR3 region has the DNA TGCGCCAGCAGCCACGAGCACTACACTGAAGCTTTCTTT.